A single sample is the source of the 26 T cell receptor beta chains below, sequenced in a study of cytomegalovirus exposure and HLA in healthy donors. It was with 60 Vbeta and 13 Jbeta primers that the PCR ran. Some clones are missing from TCRdb's copy, which holds only in-frame ones; the method was immunoSEQ multiplex PCR. The sample lists roughly 80,000 clones, approximately 66% occurring once. Material: PBMCs. All receptors come from a male donor in good health and CMV-seropositive.

The chain recombines TRBV19 with TRBJ2-7, with 9 bases that match TRBD1. This CDR3 comprises 16 residues. The germline V gene has CDR1 LNHDA and CDR2 SQIVND (reference sequence). V gave up 5 bases and J gave up 2 bases; unmatched junction bases: 10. The CDR3 sequence is CASSDKGQGSPYEQYF. In DNA form, the CDR3 reads TGTGCCAGTAGTGATAAGGGACAGGGAAGTCCCTACGAGCAGTACTTC.

The rearrangement links TRBV7-9 to TRBJ1-6, with D possibly TRBD1 on 5 matching bases. V was trimmed by 4 bases and J by 2 bases, leaving 9 bases between them. The germline CDR1 and CDR2 sequences are SEHNR and FQNEAQ (reference sequence). The CDR3 loop spans 15 amino acids. DNA for the CDR3: TGTGCCAGCAGCTCGACAGAGGCCTATAATTCACCCCTCCACTTT. It translates to CASSSTEAYNSPLHF.

The V and J genes are TRBV7-3 and TRBJ2-7; 7 nucleotides match TRBD2. The CDR3 contains 16 residues. Unmatched junction bases numbered 16, after V lost 5 bases and J lost 6 bases. The germline V gene encodes CDR1 SGHTA and CDR2 FQGTGA. The DNA of the CDR3 is TGTGCCAGCAGCCCCCGATCCAGTACTAGCGTAGGCGAGCAGTACTTC. Translation gives CASSPRSSTSVGEQYF.

V and J are TRBV9 and TRBJ2-5; 7 nucleotides agree with TRBD1. The V and J ends lost 3 bases and 2 bases, in that order; junction bases with no gene match: 7. Germline CDR1 reads SGDLS; CDR2 reads YYNGEE. This CDR3 has 15 residues. The CDR3 DNA is TGTGCCAGCAGCGCCGTCTGGGGACAGCAAGAGACCCAGTACTTC. Residues: CASSAVWGQQETQYF.

The V call is TRBV7-2, the J call TRBJ1-2; D might be TRBD1 (5 bases). Per germline, CDR1 SGHTA and CDR2 FQGNSA. Trimming stripped 7 bases from V and 6 bases from J, with 15 bases between. CDR3 length: 13 amino acids. CDR3 coding DNA: TGTGCCAGCAACACCCAGGGAGGAGATGGCTACACCTTC. Residues: CASNTQGGDGYTF.

This sequence joins TRBV7-6 and TRBJ2-1; D remains unclear. Per the germline V gene, CDR1 is SGHVS and CDR2 is FNYEAQ. This CDR3 is 12 amino acids long. V was cut by 5 bases and J by 8 bases, with 10 bases left in between. CDR3 bases: TGTGCCAGCAGCCCCCCCGGAGATGAGCAGTTCTTC. This gives the protein CASSPPGDEQFF. Looking up the rest from reference TRBV7-6 and TRBJ2-1 gives the full variable domain: GAGVSQSPRYKVTKRGQDVALRCDPISGHVSLYWYRQALGQGPEFLTYFNYEAQQDKSGLPNDRFSAERPEGSISTLTIQRTEQRDSAMYRCASSPPGDEQFFGPGTRLTVL.

The V call is TRBV6-1, the J call TRBJ2-1; D perhaps matches TRBD2 (6 bases). The CDR3 totals 13 residues. With 7 bases removed from V and 2 bases from J, the gap between germline ends came to 9 bases. From germline, CDR1 is MNHNS and CDR2 SASEGT. The CDR3 DNA reads as TGTGCCAGCAATCGGGGGACCTACAATGAGCAGTTCTTC. Its translation: CASNRGTYNEQFF.

The chain links TRBV5-1 to TRBJ2-7; 11 bases are a match to TRBD2. CDR1 is SGHRS and CDR2 is YFSETQ in the germline V gene. This CDR3 has 16 residues. V shed 0 bases, J shed 5 bases, and the junction held 7 bases outside the gene matches. Written as DNA, the CDR3 is TGCGCCAGCAGCTTGGGGGGGACTAGCGGTAATCACGAGCAGTACTTC. It specifies CASSLGGTSGNHEQYF.

The rearrangement uses TRBV2 and TRBJ1-1; 8 bases line up with TRBD1. Trimming cost V 7 bases and J 1 base; bases outside gene matches: 2. The length of the CDR3 is 13 residues. Germline V gene data show CDR1 as SNHLY and CDR2 as FYNNEI. The DNA for the CDR3 is TGTGCCAGCACACAGGGGGAGAACACTGAAGCTTTCTTT. Its protein is CASTQGENTEAFF.

This clone was picked up a small number of times. The chain recombines TRBV5-6 with TRBJ2-3; TRBD2 matches 13 bases. This CDR3 comprises 18 residues. Losses at the gene ends were 4 bases for V and 3 bases for J; bases not matched to a gene: 11. The germline V gene has CDR1 SGHDT and CDR2 YYEEEE. DNA of the CDR3: TGTGCCAGCAGCCCTACTAGCGGGGGGGCGATAAAAACAGATACGCAGTATTTT. Translation gives CASSPTSGGAIKTDTQYF. Filled out from reference TRBV5-6 and TRBJ2-3, the complete variable domain reads DAGVTQSPTHLIKTRGQQVTLRCSPKSGHDTVSWYQQALGQGPQFIFQYYEEEERQRGNFPDRFSGHQFPNYSSELNVNALLLGDSALYLCASSPTSGGAIKTDTQYFGPGTRLTVL.

This clone has a handful of counts. The V gene is TRBV5-1, the J gene TRBJ2-1; tentative D call: TRBD2 (7 bases). The V gene's germline CDR1 is SGHRS and CDR2 YFSETQ. V lost 3 bases and J 7 bases, leaving 14 bases between the germline ends. CDR3 length: 14 residues. The CDR3 loop is CASSSAGGLNEQFF. The CDR3 DNA is TGCGCCAGCAGCTCAGCCGGGGGGCTGAATGAGCAGTTCTTC.

The rearrangement links TRBV10-3 to TRBJ2-1, with 9 bases aligning to TRBD1. This CDR3 is 15 amino acids long. The V segment lost 2 bases and the J segment 8 bases; nucleotides outside the gene matches: 7. The germline V gene encodes CDR1 ENHRY and CDR2 SYGVKD. The CDR3 protein is CAISETRTGVYEQFF. The CDR3, as DNA: TGTGCCATCAGTGAGACGAGGACAGGGGTCTATGAGCAGTTCTTC.

In its sample, this clone was seen a few times. The rearrangement joins TRBV5-6 to TRBJ2-5, with 12 bases aligning to TRBD2. Germline lookup yields CDR1 SGHDT and CDR2 YYEEEE. The CDR3 loop spans 15 amino acids. Trimming at V came to 2 bases and at J to 4 bases, leaving 3 bases not matched to a gene. DNA for the CDR3: TGTGCCAGCAGCTTTCTAGCGGGGGGGCCAGAGACCCAGTACTTC. Translating gives CASSFLAGGPETQYF.

The V and J genes are TRBV7-9 and TRBJ1-2; possible D gene TRBD1, 5 bases. The germline V gene has CDR1 SEHNR and CDR2 FQNEAQ (reference sequence). This CDR3 comprises 14 residues. With 1 base removed from V and 4 bases from J, the gap between germline ends came to 10 bases. The DNA of the CDR3 is TGTGCCAGCAGCTTAGGGCAGGGCTTCTATGGCTACACCTTC. Residues: CASSLGQGFYGYTF.

The chain recombines TRBV30 with TRBJ1-2; TRBD1 aligns across 8 bases. V lost 2 bases and J lost 6; bases outside the gene matches: 5. This CDR3 spans 13 amino acids. Germline CDR1 GTSNPN, CDR2 SVGIG (reference sequence). Written as DNA, the CDR3 is TGTGCCTGGAGTTCCCTCAGGGGGCATGGCTACACCTTC. Its protein is CAWSSLRGHGYTF.

The genes are TRBV29-1 and TRBJ2-5; D perhaps matches TRBD2 (5 bases). The ends were cut back, 8 bases at V and 2 bases at J, with 9 bases in the middle. CDR3 size: 11 residues. Germline CDR1 and CDR2: SQVTM and ANQGSEA. CDR3 sequence (DNA): TGCAGCTCTACTAGGCAAGAGACCCAGTACTTC. Translated: CSSTRQETQYF.

The chain recombines TRBV5-1 with TRBJ2-7; 16 bases agree with TRBD2. CDR3 length: 17 residues. CDR1 is SGHRS and CDR2 is YFSETQ in the germline V gene. V shed 3 bases and J 2 bases; nucleotides not matched to a gene: 5. CDR3 sequence (DNA): TGCGCCAGCAGCTCGGGACTAGCGGGAGGGGTCGCCTACGAGCAGTACTTC. Translation: CASSSGLAGGVAYEQYF.

This clone appeared a single time. The chain couples TRBV6-5 to TRBJ2-1, with no clear D. Trimming took off 0 bases at V and 10 bases at J, with 7 bases between the two ends. Germline V CDR1 and CDR2: MNHEY, SVGAGI. This CDR3 spans 12 amino acids. Written as DNA, the CDR3 is TGTGCCAGCAGTTACTCGAGGCGGGAGCAGTTCTTC. As protein: CASSYSRREQFF.

The chain couples TRBV18 to TRBJ1-2; a possible D gene is TRBD1 (5 bases). V dropped 4 bases and J dropped 3 bases, with 12 bases sitting between them. CDR1 and CDR2 (germline): KGHSH, LQKENI. The CDR3 loop spans 14 amino acids. In DNA form, the CDR3 reads TGTGCCAGCTCACTGGCGGGGACCGACTATGGCTACACCTTC. Encoded protein: CASSLAGTDYGYTF.

This clone was detected only a few times. The chain carries TRBV28 and TRBJ1-3; unclear D gene. This CDR3 spans 13 amino acids. The V end was cut by 8 bases, the J end by 1 base, with 9 bases between. Germline CDR1 and CDR2: MDHEN and SYDVKM. The CDR3 region has the DNA TGTGCCAGCTCGGGTTTATCTGGAAACACCATATATTTT. Protein product: CASSGLSGNTIYF.

V is TRBV7-9 and J is TRBJ2-7, with D possibly matching TRBD2 (6 bases). Trimming left V 4 bases short and J 3 bases short, with 13 bases between. The CDR3 totals 14 residues. The germline V gene has CDR1 SEHNR and CDR2 FQNEAQ (reference sequence). CDR3 loop: CASSYGNSGYEQYF. The CDR3 bases are TGTGCCAGCAGCTACGGGAATAGCGGCTACGAGCAGTACTTC.

This chain uses TRBV9 with TRBJ1-2; D not resolved. CDR1 is SGDLS and CDR2 is YYNGEE in the germline V gene. The germline V and J ends were trimmed by 4 bases and 7 bases, with 14 bases remaining between them. The CDR3 sequence is 13 residues long. CDR3 amino acids: CASSPPGDRGYTF. CDR3 sequence (DNA): TGTGCCAGCAGCCCACCGGGAGATCGTGGCTACACCTTC.

V and J are TRBV28 and TRBJ2-1; D may be TRBD2 (6 bases). Germline assignment: CDR1 MDHEN and CDR2 SYDVKM. V dropped 4 bases and J dropped 10 bases, with 14 bases sitting between them. The CDR3 has 13 residues. The CDR3 loop is CASSSGTGGEQFF. CDR3 DNA: TGTGCCAGCAGTTCAGGGACTGGAGGGGAGCAGTTCTTC.

The CDR3 bases are TGTGCCAGCAGCCCAAGTCCTGTAGTTGAGTACAATGAGCAGTTCTTC. Translation gives CASSPSPVVEYNEQFF. V usage is TRBV11-2 and J usage is TRBJ2-1; D ambiguous. Germline V gives CDR1 SGHAT, CDR2 FQNNGV. This CDR3 comprises 16 residues. The germline V and J ends were trimmed by 5 bases and 4 bases, with 18 bases remaining between them.

This clone was found a few times. The chain uses TRBV6-5 and TRBJ2-7; TRBD2 agrees at 10 bases. Germline CDR1 and CDR2: MNHEY and SVGAGI. V trimming: 2 bases; J trimming: 4 bases; junction bases outside the gene matches: 5. CDR3 length: 15 residues. The CDR3 loop reads CASSYGASGSYEQYF. The CDR3 DNA follows: TGTGCCAGCAGTTACGGGGCTAGCGGGAGTTACGAGCAGTACTTC.

This rearrangement joins TRBV6-4 to TRBJ2-1; 8 bases agree with TRBD2. V was clipped by 6 bases and J by 5 bases; unmatched bases: 9. Germline assignment: CDR1 MRHNA and CDR2 SNTAGT. The CDR3 covers 15 residues. DNA of the CDR3: TGTGCCAGCAGCAAAGCGGGAGTCGCTGACAATGAGCAGTTCTTC. Protein: CASSKAGVADNEQFF.